These 23 T cell receptor beta chains were all obtained from the same sample, sequenced in a study of regulatory T cells in long-lasting Graves disease. Time point indicated: newly diagnosed GD, antithyroid drugs for less than 3 months. The TCR library used RNA extracted from PBMCs. Relying on iRepertoire HTBI primers and Arm-PCR of CDR3 regions, the team built TCR beta libraries. TCRdb processed the multiplex PCR reads anew with MiXCR; each CDR3 protein has one entry. In the table there are 350,000 to 550,000 distinct CDR3 sequences, about 15% of which are singletons. Another study also made use of these data, one on T cells in Graves' hyperthyroidism and ophthalmopathy.

Sample: peripheral blood mononuclear cells (PBMCs), taken at new diagnosis, from a patient treated with antithyroid drugs. Receptors were obtained from a woman between 25 and 40 years old with Graves disease.

This clonotype was detected only a few times. This chain connects TRBV5-1 to TRBJ1-2, with D possibly TRBD1 on 5 matching bases. Germline V CDR1 and CDR2: SGHRS, YFSETQ. V was trimmed by 0 bases and J by 6 bases, leaving 12 bases between them. The CDR3 spans 14 residues. CDR3 region: CASSLGGGGDGYTF. CDR3 bases: TGCGCCAGCAGCTTGGGAGGCGGGGGAGATGGCTACACCTTC.

The table lists this clonotype with many counts. This chain connects TRBV20-1 to TRBJ2-1, with a tentative D call TRBD2 (7 bases). Germline V gene lookup returns CDR1 DFQATT and CDR2 SNEGSKA (reference sequence). This CDR3 comprises 14 residues. Trimming removed 3 bases at V and 10 bases at J, with 19 bases between. CDR3 DNA sequence: TGCAGTGCTAGGGGGGCTAGCGGTCTGGGGGAGCAGTTCTTC. It codes for CSARGASGLGEQFF.

This clonotype was seen a handful of times. The J gene is TRBJ2-7, the V gene TRBV7-9; the match to TRBD2 covers 8 bases. This CDR3 has 14 amino acids. The trim removed 5 bases at V and 0 bases at J, leaving 3 bases unmatched. Germline CDR1 and CDR2: SEHNR and FQNEAQ (reference sequence). As DNA, the CDR3 is TGTGCCAGCAGCCGCGGGAGGACCTCCTACGAGCAGTACTTC. Amino acids: CASSRGRTSYEQYF.

This clonotype appeared many times. The rearrangement joins TRBV7-9 to TRBJ2-1; 9 bases map to TRBD2. CDR3 length: 14 residues. CDR1 and CDR2 from the germline V gene are SEHNR and FQNEAQ (reference sequence). V dropped 8 bases and J dropped 0; count of bases not matched to a gene: 2. CDR3 sequence reads: CASPTSGSYNEQFF. In nucleotides, the CDR3 is TGTGCCAGCCCGACTAGCGGCTCCTACAATGAGCAGTTCTTC.

This clonotype turned up a few times. V is TRBV27 and J is TRBJ1-1; no clear D. The CDR3 totals 14 residues. Germline CDR1 is MNHEY and CDR2 is SMNVEV (reference sequence). Trimming pared 2 bases from V and 4 bases from J, leaving 11 bases between. The CDR3 reads CASSLLGVSTEAFF. CDR3 nucleotides: TGTGCCAGCAGTTTACTTGGGGTTTCCACTGAAGCTTTCTTT.

This rearrangement joins TRBV14 to TRBJ2-1, with D perhaps matching TRBD1 or TRBD2 (5 bases each). Trimming removed 1 base from V and 2 bases from J, with 15 bases in between. Germline CDR1 SGHDN, CDR2 FVKESK. This CDR3 has 17 residues. The CDR3 protein is CASSQGLGDEAYNEQFF. The CDR3 DNA follows: TGTGCCAGCAGCCAAGGGTTAGGGGACGAGGCCTACAATGAGCAGTTCTTC. Supplemented by reference TRBV14 and TRBJ2-1, the full variable domain reads EAGVTQFPSHSVIEKGQTVTLRCDPISGHDNLYWYRRVMGKEIKFLLHFVKESKQDESGMPNNRFLAERTGGTYSTLKVQPAELEDSGVYFCASSQGLGDEAYNEQFFGPGTRLTVL.

This clonotype turned up a few times. The chain is built from TRBV4-1 and TRBJ2-2; TRBD1 matches 11 bases. The ends lost 1 base at V and 5 bases at J; junction bases unmatched: 6. The CDR3 totals 17 residues. The germline V gene encodes CDR1 MGHRA and CDR2 YSYEKL. CDR3 nucleotide sequence: TGCGCCAGCAGCCAAGCCACCGGGACAGGGGGTACCGGGGAGCTGTTTTTT. It is translated as CASSQATGTGGTGELFF.

The CDR3 nucleotides read TGCGCCAGCAGAGAACTAGGCGAAAGCACAGATACGCAGTATTTT. It codes for CASRELGESTDTQYF. The chain uses TRBV5-1 and TRBJ2-3, with D maybe TRBD2 (5 bases). Trimming removed 5 bases from V and 0 bases from J, with 13 bases in between. This CDR3 is 15 amino acids long. The germline gives CDR1 SGHRS, CDR2 YFSETQ.

This clonotype has only a few counts. A single base separates this from a much larger clone, so it may be a read error. The chain is built from TRBV3-1 and TRBJ2-1, with 9 positions matching TRBD2. The CDR3 loop spans 16 amino acids. Germline V lookup: CDR1 LGHDT, CDR2 YNNKEL (reference sequence). The CDR3 DNA is TGTGCCAGCAGCCAAGATCCGCCTAGCGGGAACAATAAGCAGTTCTTC. Translating gives CASSQDPPSGNNKQFF.

The gene calls are TRBV24-1 and TRBJ2-2; TRBD1 matches at 10 bases. V dropped 8 bases and J dropped 0; count of bases not matched to a gene: 5. Germline V gives CDR1 KGHDR, CDR2 SFDVKD. CDR3 length: 16 residues. CDR3 DNA sequence: TGTGCCACCAAGGGACAGGGGCTCCCGAACACCGGGGAGCTGTTTTTT. It specifies CATKGQGLPNTGELFF.

On this clonotype: A junction boundary mismatches the germline segment, possibly from a read error. The V call is TRBV12-3 or TRBV12-4, the J call TRBJ1-1, with D possibly being TRBD1 (6 bases). This CDR3 region has 13 residues. In nucleotides, the CDR3 is TGTGCCAGCAGTTTGGGGAGGGACACTGAAGTTTTCTTT. Its protein product is CASSLGRDTEVFF.

The rearrangement links TRBV4-1 to TRBJ2-1; D is unclear. Trimming took 0 bases from V and 4 from J, leaving 7 bases between them. The CDR3 has 14 amino acids. Germline assignment: CDR1 MGHRA and CDR2 YSYEKL. CDR3 nucleotide sequence: TGCGCCAGCAGCCAAGAGAGTAGGTACAATGAGCAGTTCTTC. It is translated as CASSQESRYNEQFF.

This clonotype turned up a few times. A clone one base away is much larger, so this may be a read error. V gene TRBV7-9 combines with J gene TRBJ2-1; 8 bases agree with TRBD2. Germline loops: CDR1 SEHNR, CDR2 FQNEAQ (reference sequence). Trimming took 3 bases from V and 6 from J; bases not matched to a gene: 13. The CDR3 has 17 residues. This CDR3 is CASSLEIGSGSCNEQFF. The CDR3 DNA reads TGTGCCAGCAGCTTGGAGATTGGGAGCGGGAGCTGCAATGAGCAGTTCTTC.

This clonotype was seen repeatedly, ten times or more. The rearrangement links TRBV12-3 or TRBV12-4 to TRBJ1-2, with D maybe TRBD1 (6 bases). Trimming pared 5 bases from V and 8 bases from J, leaving 18 bases between. The CDR3 has 14 residues. The CDR3 nucleotides are TGTGCCAGCAGTCCACGAGGACGGGACAAGGGCTACACCTTC. Its translation is CASSPRGRDKGYTF.

This clonotype was seen more than once but under ten times. One end of the junction fails to match germline, which may point to a read error. The gene calls are TRBV2 and TRBJ1-1; D uncertain. The germline V gene has CDR1 SNHLY and CDR2 FYNNEI. The CDR3 runs to 12 residues. The CDR3 bases are TGTGCCAACAGTGAAGAGCGCCCTGAAGCTTTCTTT. Translated, it gives CANSEERPEAFF.

The chain couples TRBV12-3 or TRBV12-4 to TRBJ2-2, with D unresolved. The CDR3 has 12 amino acids. V lost 7 bases and J lost 8, with 11 bases in between. This chain's CDR3 is CASTLDNGELFF. Written as DNA, the CDR3 is TGTGCCAGCACACTCGACAATGGGGAGCTGTTTTTT.

Comment on this clonotype: A much larger clone lies a single base off, so this may be a read error. The V call is TRBV28, the J call TRBJ2-4; 10 nucleotides match TRBD1. The germline CDR1 and CDR2 sequences are MDHEN and SYDVKM. V dropped 5 bases and J dropped 9; count of bases not matched to a gene: 13. The CDR3 has 16 residues. CDR3 protein: CASSVGTGAFAGIQYF. CDR3 DNA: TGTGCCAGCAGTGTCGGGACAGGGGCCTTTGCGGGCATTCAGTACTTC.

The chain joins TRBV3-1 to TRBJ2-7, with 9 bases lining up with TRBD1. Germline V gene data show CDR1 as LGHDT and CDR2 as YNNKEL (reference sequence). The J segment lost 2 bases and the V segment lost 4 bases, leaving 12 bases of the junction unmatched. The CDR3 sequence is 17 residues long. The CDR3 loop reads CASSLGAGTGIPYEQYF. In DNA, the CDR3 is TGTGCCAGCAGCCTAGGGGCCGGGACAGGGATCCCCTACGAGCAGTACTTC.

This clonotype was picked up many times. The genes are TRBV27 and TRBJ2-7, with D perhaps given as TRBD1 or TRBD2 (5 bases each). CDR1 MNHEY and CDR2 SMNVEV come from the germline V gene (reference sequence). The CDR3 is 13 amino acids. V was clipped by 5 bases and J by 3 bases, with 11 bases between them. The CDR3 region is CASSIGTYYEQYF. CDR3 coding DNA: TGTGCCAGCAGTATAGGGACCTACTACGAGCAGTACTTC.

This clonotype was observed a few times. One end of the junction varies from germline; a read error may be responsible. This chain connects TRBV5-1 to TRBJ1-1, with 8 positions matching TRBD1. The germline gives CDR1 SGHRS, CDR2 YFSETQ. The CDR3 runs 15 residues. The CDR3 DNA reads as TGTGCCAGCAGCCTGAAGACAGGGGTGAACACTGAAGCTTTCTTT. Translating it yields CASSLKTGVNTEAFF.

This chain links TRBV9 with TRBJ2-1; 7 positions agree with TRBD2. The germline V gene has CDR1 SGDLS and CDR2 YYNGEE. With V trimmed by 3 bases and J by 0 bases, 12 bases remained unmatched. CDR3 length: 18 amino acids. This chain's CDR3 is CASSGSGKEGRSYNEQFF. In nucleotides, the CDR3 is TGTGCCAGCAGCGGCAGCGGGAAGGAGGGCCGCTCCTACAATGAGCAGTTCTTC.

This clonotype was found many times. The chain employs TRBV6-9 and TRBJ2-7; 7 bases align to TRBD1. This CDR3 has 16 residues. CDR1 and CDR2 (germline): MNHGY, SVAAGI. The junction had 9 bases not matched to a gene; V was cut back by 3 bases and J by 1 base. In DNA, the CDR3 is TGTGCCAGCAGTTACTTTGGGACAGTCGATTCCTACGAGCAGTACTTC. It is translated as CASSYFGTVDSYEQYF.

This clonotype was counted at least ten times. The gene calls are TRBV12-3 or TRBV12-4 and TRBJ1-2; 7 bases match TRBD1. The CDR3 is 17 residues long. After removal of 2 bases from V and 4 bases from J, the junction contained 13 bases not matched to a gene. The CDR3 nucleotides read TGTGCCAGCAGTTTACGGGGTCGACAGGGATTCTTCTATGGCTACACCTTC. As protein: CASSLRGRQGFFYGYTF.